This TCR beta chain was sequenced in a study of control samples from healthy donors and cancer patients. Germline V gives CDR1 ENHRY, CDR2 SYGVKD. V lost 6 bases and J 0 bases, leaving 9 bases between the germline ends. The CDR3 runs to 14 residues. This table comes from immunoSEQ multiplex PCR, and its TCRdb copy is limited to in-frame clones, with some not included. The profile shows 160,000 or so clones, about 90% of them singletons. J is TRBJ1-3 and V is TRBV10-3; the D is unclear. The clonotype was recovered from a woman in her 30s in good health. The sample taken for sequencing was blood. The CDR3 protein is CAISLDLSGNTIYF. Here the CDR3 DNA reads TGTGCCATCAGCCTCGACCTCTCTGGAAACACCATATATTTT.